Sequencing of this T cell receptor (beta chain) was carried out in a study of response to subunit inactivated influenza vaccine. Notes on the study in general: That few new T cells are recruited by each seasonal influenza vaccination was the authors' suggestion.

The CDR3 length is 17 residues. CDR1 is SGHTA, CDR2 FQGNSA, per germline. J was trimmed by 3 bases and V by 6 bases; bases with no gene match: 16. Of note for this clonotype: Its antigen remains unidentified.

MiXCR, run by TCRdb on the RT-PCR reads, gives a single entry per CDR3 protein. The table lists fewer than 550,000 distinct CDR3 sequences, around 25% of them singletons, with approximately 2% in the top ten. The V gene is TRBV7-2, the J gene TRBJ2-7; 8 nucleotides agree with TRBD2. The sample in question was CD4+ T cells sorted from PBMCs, obtained roughly 5 days after vaccination. The TCR comes from a middle-aged man who received an inactivated influenza vaccine. This CDR3 is CASRQVGGAQDRYEQYF. For the CDR3, the DNA is TGTGCCAGCAGACAAGTCGGGGGGGCACAGGACCGCTACGAGCAGTACTTC.